This TCR beta chain was profiled in a study of stem cell transplantation in POMP-related autoinflammatory disease (dated by TCRdb to about 2021). Looking at the study overall: The study hypothesized that defective thymoproteasomes impair MHC class I-dependent CD8+ T-cell differentiation and positive selection, skewing the TRB repertoire. Prior to transplant, the patients had CD4+ naive T-cell skewing, low CD8+ T-cell proportions, and decreased T-cell cytokine secretion. DNA chimerism analysis after transplant demonstrated 100% donor engraftment of neutrophils and platelets for up to one year. To find out how POMP deficiency affects T-cell receptor beta repertoire diversity and CDR3 characteristics, high-throughput TRB sequencing was used. Overall study outcomes, separate from this receptor: A trend toward lower TRB diversity and higher clonality was observed in PRAID patients across all analyzed T-cell subsets. Statistical significance for the trend toward lower diversity and increased clonality in PRAID patients was reached only for regulatory T cells. PRAID patients showed a restricted number of unique TRB V-J gene pairings.

A note on this clone: Its antigen target is currently unknown. One base away there is no much larger clone; base qualities are not given.

This specimen's time point label, interpreted: after hematopoietic stem cell transplant. PRAID was a condition in which autoinflammation came alongside prominent immunodeficiency. T-cell subsets (conventional T cells, CD8+ T cells, regulatory T cells, T follicular helper cells) were sorted before TRB sequencing. CDR1 and CDR2 were assigned from the germline V gene as SGHRS and YFSETQ. Relative to germline, V is 4 bases shorter and J is 6 bases shorter, with 17 bases between their ends. Reading from cysteine to phenylalanine, the CDR3 counts 15 amino acids. Left in the record is the CDR3 DNA by itself, 45 bases read in frame from the first base. Libraries were built with the immunoSEQ multiplex PCR assay. From the authors' description of their analysis: Shannon entropy, which takes clonal size distribution into account, was used to quantify repertoire diversity. The Gini-Simpson index (Simpson_1-D) was used to measure inequality of clonotype distribution. TCRdb stores this immuneACCESS table with in-frame sequences only. Part of the clones is absent; in the studies checked, under half of the shortfall reflects unresolved V genes, and no reason is known for the rest. V and J calls and clone size are as listed in that table; D and trimming were resolved from the DNA. Recorded for this sample are some 68,000 clones; roughly 93% of them occurred a single time. About 0.7% of the sample is in the top ten clones.

Sequenced here: CD4+ T cells from PBMCs, sampled after stem cell transplantation. The sequence was obtained from a human patient with POMP-related autoinflammation and immune dysregulation (PRAID). After a transplant, some of the T cells may come from the graft donor. The V and J genes are TRBV5-1 and TRBJ1-5, and perhaps TRBD1 as D gene, on 5 matching bases. The DNA sequence is TGCGCCAGCAGCGTGTCTGACCCGGGGACTCAGCCCCAGCATTTT. It codes for CASSVSDPGTQPQHF.